This is a list of T cell receptor beta chains from one sample in a study of OX40 agonist ivuxolimab in advanced cancers. Only in-frame clones appear in the TCRdb table, and some are missing; sequencing was by immunoSEQ multiplex PCR. Among about 35,000 clones, roughly 92% were seen once, and the ten largest hold roughly a fifth. The sequencing here drew on CD4+ or CD8+ T cells sorted from blood, taken in a trial of the OX40 agonist ivuxolimab. The receptor source for this set is an adult with an advanced solid tumor such as melanoma, head and neck, liver or kidney cancer. Each CDR3 is given with its conserved first and last residue. The D gene is left open where the match is weak. Only some rows state a clone size, as once, few, many or a class for expanded clones.

>.|TRBJ2-6|.|TRBV10-3
CAISSGSGANVLTF
TGTGCCATCAGCTCAGGATCTGGGGCCAACGTCCTGACTTTC
>.|TRBJ2-4|.|TRBV28
CASSFRGGKNIQYF
TGTGCCAGCAGTTTCAGGGGAGGCAAAAACATTCAGTACTTC
>.|TRBJ1-2|.|TRBV5-6
CASSFGRATYGYTF
TGTGCCAGCAGCTTCGGCAGGGCTACCTATGGCTACACCTTC
>TRBD1|TRBJ1-4|.|TRBV9
CASSSKGTADEKLFF
TGTGCCAGCAGCTCAAAGGGGACAGCCGATGAAAAACTGTTTTTT
>.|TRBJ2-7|.|TRBV21-1
CASRRETAYEQYF
TGTGCCAGCCGGCGGGAGACGGCCTACGAGCAGTACTTC
>.|TRBJ2-3|.|TRBV11-3
CASSPYGSETDTQYF
TGTGCCAGCAGCCCCTATGGGAGCGAGACAGATACGCAGTATTTT
>TRBD1|TRBJ2-7|once|TRBV13
CASSSGPGQGRGEQYF
TGTGCCAGCAGCTCGGGGCCCGGACAGGGAAGGGGCGAGCAGTACTTC
>TRBD1|TRBJ2-3|.|TRBV28
CASRRQGDTQYF
TGTGCCAGCAGGCGACAGGGAGATACGCAGTATTTT
>.|TRBJ2-5|.|TRBV11-1
CASSWDSQTQYF
TGTGCCAGCAGCTGGGACTCCCAGACCCAGTACTTC
>TRBD2|TRBJ2-1|once|TRBV15
CATSRDPGELAGVFF
TGTGCCACCAGCAGAGATCCGGGGGAGCTAGCGGGAGTGTTCTTC
>.|TRBJ2-3|.|TRBV28
CASSPAGPDTQYF
TGTGCCAGCAGCCCAGCAGGGCCAGATACGCAGTATTTT
>.|TRBJ1-1|.|TRBV19
CASSWGRMNTEAFF
TGTGCCAGTAGTTGGGGACGGATGAACACTGAAGCTTTCTTT
>TRBD1|TRBJ2-7|.|TRBV27
CASSWTGVRDEQYF
TGTGCCAGCAGCTGGACAGGGGTACGGGACGAGCAGTACTTC
>.|TRBJ2-1|.|TRBV2
CASSVWGNEQFF
TGTGCCAGCAGTGTTTGGGGGAATGAGCAGTTCTTC
>.|TRBJ2-7|.|TRBV20-1
CGVGESYEQYF
TGCGGGGTTGGAGAGAGCTACGAGCAGTACTTC
>TRBD2|TRBJ2-1|.|TRBV4-1
CASSPSGSLDEQFF
TGCGCCAGCAGTCCTAGCGGGAGTCTCGATGAGCAGTTCTTC
>.|TRBJ2-7|.|TRBV21-1
CASSGSSETYEQYF
TGTGCCAGCAGCGGTTCTAGCGAAACCTACGAGCAGTACTTC
>TRBD2|TRBJ2-2|.|TRBV10-2
CASNTGLAGVKGGELFF
TGCGCCAGCAATACCGGACTAGCGGGAGTGAAAGGCGGGGAGCTGTTTTTT
>.|TRBJ2-5|.|TRBV5-6
CASSLVRGWEETQYF
TGTGCCAGCAGCTTGGTGAGGGGCTGGGAAGAGACCCAGTACTTC
>TRBD2|TRBJ2-7|.|TRBV28
CASSFRSGLAGEYEQYF
TGTGCCAGCAGCTTCCGATCCGGGCTAGCGGGGGAATACGAGCAGTACTTC